This T cell receptor (beta chain) was found in a study of T cell responses to AZD1222 COVID-19 vaccine. For the study at large: Doses given second, at about 4 or about 12 weeks, were pooled. Findings and caveats of the study: Seropositivity was recorded at baseline in only 5 or 6 AZD1222 recipients. Clonal diversity may have been underestimated in mostly white British donors. Rises in breadth and depth of Spike-specific TCRs came after two AZD1222 doses.

In the case of this clone: Its cognate antigen is unknown.

Using immunoSEQ multiplex PCR, the repertoire was profiled, and TCRdb retains in-frame clones only, with some absent. The repertoire has roughly 180,000 clones, 88% of them found once; the top ten carry approximately 0.5%. The CDR3 length is 13 residues. V gave up 5 bases and J gave up 6 bases; unmatched junction bases: 6. The germline V gene encodes CDR1 SGHTA and CDR2 FQGTGA. The input for sequencing was peripheral blood, taken on day 0 of AZD1222 vaccination. V usage is TRBV7-3 and J usage is TRBJ2-7; 8 bases are a match to TRBD1. The clonotype comes from an adult in good health. The CDR3 region is CASSLGQGGEQYF. CDR3 in DNA: TGTGCCAGCAGCCTCGGACAGGGAGGCGAGCAGTACTTC. Filled out from reference TRBV7-3 and TRBJ2-7, the complete variable domain reads GAGVSQTPSNKVTEKGKYVELRCDPISGHTALYWYRQSLGQGPEFLIYFQGTGAADDSGLPNDRFFAVRPEGSVSTLKIQRTERGDSAVYLCASSLGQGGEQYFGPGTRLTVT.